A selection of T cell receptor beta chains follows, all from one sample in a study of cytomegalovirus exposure and HLA in healthy donors. Data came from immunoSEQ multiplex PCR; TCRdb stores just in-frame clones and leaves some out. The sample holds some 150,000 clones, 80% seen once. Sequencing was carried out using PBMCs. These receptor sequences come from a woman aged 45-60 years in good health and CMV-seronegative. CDR3s include the opening cysteine and the closing phenylalanine or tryptophan. D genes are given only for firm matches. Only some rows state a clone size, as once, few, many or a class for expanded clones.

>.|TRBD2|TRBJ2-3|16|TRBV7-3
TGTGCCAGCAGCTCCGGTACTAGCGGGAGTGTGGATACGCAGTATTTT
CASSSGTSGSVDTQYF
>.|.|TRBJ1-2|13|TRBV7-2
TGTGCCAGCAGCTTAATAGGGGGTTATGGCTACACCTTC
CASSLIGGYGYTF
>.|.|TRBJ1-1|13|TRBV7-8
TGTGCCAGCAGCCAGGGACAGAACACTGAAGCTTTCTTT
CASSQGQNTEAFF
>.|.|TRBJ2-2|14|TRBV5-4
TGTGCCAGCAGCCCGGGACTGAACACCGGGGAGCTGTTTTTT
CASSPGLNTGELFF
>few|TRBD1|TRBJ1-3|15|TRBV6-6
TGTGCCAGCATCTCCCGACAGGGTTCTGGAAACACCATATATTTT
CASISRQGSGNTIYF
>.|.|TRBJ2-1|12|TRBV11-2
TGTGCCAGCAGCGGGCAAAAGCGGGAGCAGTTCTTC
CASSGQKREQFF
>.|.|TRBJ1-6|15|TRBV5-1
TGCGCCAGCAGCTTGGGGGCAGGGGATACTTCACCCCTCCACTTT
CASSLGAGDTSPLHF
>.|TRBD2|TRBJ2-5|15|TRBV5-1
TGCGCCAGCAGCTTGGGGGTAGCGGGAGTGGAGACCCAGTACTTC
CASSLGVAGVETQYF
>.|.|TRBJ2-1|13|TRBV7-9
TGTGCCAGCAGCTTAGTTCGGGTCGATGAGCAGTTCTTC
CASSLVRVDEQFF
>.|.|TRBJ2-6|15|TRBV11-3
TGTGCCAGCAGCTCTACAGGGTCCGGGGCCAACGTCCTGACTTTC
CASSSTGSGANVLTF
>once|TRBD1|TRBJ2-5|15|TRBV4-2
TGTGCCAGCAGCCAAGTAGGGACAGGGGTAGAGACCCAGTACTTC
CASSQVGTGVETQYF
>.|TRBD1|TRBJ1-5|16|TRBV19
TGTGCCAGTAGTAGGTTTACAGGGGATAGCAATCAGCCCCAGCATTTT
CASSRFTGDSNQPQHF
>.|TRBD1|TRBJ2-1|16|TRBV5-1
TGCGCCAGCAGCTCAATATTCGACAGGGGGGTCAATGAGCAGTTCTTC
CASSSIFDRGVNEQFF
>.|TRBD1|TRBJ2-1|13|TRBV29-1
TGCAGTACCGACAGGGGGCCTTACAATGAGCAGTTCTTC
CSTDRGPYNEQFF
>.|TRBD1|TRBJ1-2|13|TRBV11-3
TGTGCCAGCAGCTTACGACAGGGGAGCGGCTACACCTTC
CASSLRQGSGYTF
>.|TRBD2|TRBJ2-7|16|TRBV7-2
TGTGCCAGCAGCTTAGTACGGATCGGGGGGAACTACGAGCAGTACTTC
CASSLVRIGGNYEQYF
>.|TRBD1|TRBJ1-4|15|TRBV19
TGTGCCAGTAGTACACTACAGGGGGACAATGAAAAACTGTTTTTT
CASSTLQGDNEKLFF
>few|.|TRBJ1-3|16|TRBV4-3
TGCGCCAGCAGCCAAGATCGTGGCGGGTCCGGAAACACCATATATTTT
CASSQDRGGSGNTIYF
>.|TRBD1|TRBJ2-3|16|TRBV19
TGTGCCAGTAGTATAGTAACAGGGGGAAACACAGATACGCAGTATTTT
CASSIVTGGNTDTQYF
>few|.|TRBJ2-7|11|TRBV6-1
TGTGCCAGCAGTGAGGGGAGCGAGCAGTACTTC
CASSEGSEQYF
>few|.|TRBJ2-5|12|TRBV7-8
TGTGCCAGCAGGCTAGGGGAAGAGACCCAGTACTTC
CASRLGEETQYF
>.|TRBD1|TRBJ2-4|16|TRBV9
TGTGCCAGCAGCGTAGCCCCGGGACAGGGGGAAAACATTCAGTACTTC
CASSVAPGQGENIQYF
>.|.|TRBJ2-7|15|TRBV6-5
TGTGCCAGCAGTTTCCTCGCGACAGGGAGGTACGAGCAGTACTTC
CASSFLATGRYEQYF
>.|TRBD2|TRBJ2-7|13|TRBV25-1
TGTGCCAGCATGGAGCGGGAGGCTAGCGAGCAGTACTTC
CASMEREASEQYF
>.|.|TRBJ1-1|15|TRBV9
TGTGCCAGCAGCCGTCATCTCGGGACTAACACTGAAGCTTTCTTT
CASSRHLGTNTEAFF
>few|.|TRBJ1-6|15|TRBV28
TGTGCCAGCAGACTGCACGGGTCCTATAATTCACCCCTCCACTTT
CASRLHGSYNSPLHF
>.|TRBD2|TRBJ2-3|15|TRBV10-3
TGTGCCATCAGTGAAGGGCGGGGGGACACAGATACGCAGTATTTT
CAISEGRGDTDTQYF
>.|.|TRBJ1-3|16|TRBV10-3
TGTGCCATCAGTGAGTTAGGACTAGACTCTGGAAACACCATATATTTT
CAISELGLDSGNTIYF
>.|TRBD2|TRBJ2-7|14|TRBV28
TGTGCCAGCAGTCCCCGGACTAGCGGGGGAATCGAGTACTTC
CASSPRTSGGIEYF
>.|TRBD1|TRBJ2-5|15|TRBV5-6
TGTGCCAGCAGCGTGGTATGGGACAGCCAAGAGACCCAGTACTTC
CASSVVWDSQETQYF
>.|.|TRBJ2-6|15|TRBV19
TGTGCCAGTAGGGGGAACAGGGTGGGGGCCAACGTCCTGACTTTC
CASRGNRVGANVLTF
>.|TRBD1|TRBJ1-5|14|TRBV7-2
TGTGCCAGCAGCTCATACAGGGGAAATCAGCCCCAGCATTTT
CASSSYRGNQPQHF
>.|.|TRBJ1-2|13|TRBV29-1
TGCAGCGCCTACGACTGGGCTAACTATGGCTACACCTTC
CSAYDWANYGYTF
>.|TRBD1|TRBJ2-3|15|TRBV5-1
TGCGCCAGCAGGATCCAGGGGGTCCGCACAGATACGCAGTATTTT
CASRIQGVRTDTQYF
>once|.|TRBJ2-2|12|TRBV7-2
TGTGCCAGCAGCCCGAGCGCCGGGGAGCTGTTTTTT
CASSPSAGELFF
>.|TRBD1|TRBJ2-1|15|TRBV5-1
TGCGCCAGCCTATTACAGGGGGGTTCCTACAATGAGCAGTTCTTC
CASLLQGGSYNEQFF
>.|TRBD2|TRBJ2-1|16|TRBV6-1
TGTGCCAGCAGTGAAGTGGGGACTAGGGGGGGGTATGAGCAGTTCTTC
CASSEVGTRGGYEQFF
>.|TRBD1|TRBJ2-1|16|TRBV10-1
TGCGCCAGCAGTGCGCCGGGACAGGGTGCTGGAAATGAGCAGTTCTTC
CASSAPGQGAGNEQFF
>.|.|TRBJ1-1|11|TRBV7-9
TGTGCCATCCTGGGGGGCACTGAAGCTTTCTTT
CAILGGTEAFF
>.|TRBD1|TRBJ2-1|20|TRBV23-1
TGCGCCAGCAGTCAACCGTGGTGTGAAACAGACAGGGTCACGGTCAATGAGCAGTTCTTC
CASSQPWCETDRVTVNEQFF
>.|.|TRBJ1-6|17|TRBV5-1
TGCGCCAGCAGCTCCGAGCTCAACAGGGCGGTGGATTCACCCCTCCACTTT
CASSSELNRAVDSPLHF
>.|.|TRBJ2-1|15|TRBV14
TGTGCCAGCAGCCAAGTTACAGGGATTTACAATGAGCAGTTCTTC
CASSQVTGIYNEQFF
>once|TRBD2|TRBJ2-1|16|TRBV13
TGTGCCAGCAGCTGGCCTCTAGCGGGAGGTTACAATGAGCAGTTCTTC
CASSWPLAGGYNEQFF
>few|.|TRBJ2-3|13|TRBV30
TGTGCCTGGAGCGGCGGGATCAGAGATACGCAGTATTTT
CAWSGGIRDTQYF
>few|.|TRBJ2-3|16|TRBV15
TGTGCCACCAGCAGAGAACCAGGAATGACCACAGATACGCAGTATTTT
CATSREPGMTTDTQYF
>few|.|TRBJ2-3|14|TRBV9
TGTGCCAGCAGCGTAGATGCGAGCACAGATACGCAGTATTTT
CASSVDASTDTQYF
>.|.|TRBJ2-3|14|TRBV25-1
TGTGCCAGCAGTGAATACCACAGGGCAGATACGCAGTATTTT
CASSEYHRADTQYF
>few|.|TRBJ1-1|14|TRBV9
TGTGCCAGCAGCGTAGATCAGGGCCCCACTGAAGCTTTCTTT
CASSVDQGPTEAFF